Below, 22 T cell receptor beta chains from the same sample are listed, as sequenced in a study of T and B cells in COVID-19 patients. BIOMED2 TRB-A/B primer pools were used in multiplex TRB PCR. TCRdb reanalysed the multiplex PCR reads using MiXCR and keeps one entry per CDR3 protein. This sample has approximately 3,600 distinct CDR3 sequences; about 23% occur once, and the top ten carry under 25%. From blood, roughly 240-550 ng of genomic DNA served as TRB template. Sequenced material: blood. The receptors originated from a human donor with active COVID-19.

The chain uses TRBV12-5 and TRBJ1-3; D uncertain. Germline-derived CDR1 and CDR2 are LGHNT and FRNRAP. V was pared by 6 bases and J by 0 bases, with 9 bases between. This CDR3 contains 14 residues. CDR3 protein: CASGTKLSGNTIYF. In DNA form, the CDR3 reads TGTGCTAGTGGGACAAAACTCTCTGGAAACACCATATATTTT.

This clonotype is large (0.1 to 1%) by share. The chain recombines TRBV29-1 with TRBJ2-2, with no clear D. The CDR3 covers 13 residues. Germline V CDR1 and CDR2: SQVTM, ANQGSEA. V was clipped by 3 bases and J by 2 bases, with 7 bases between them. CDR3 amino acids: CSVEALNTGELFF. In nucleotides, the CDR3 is TGCAGCGTTGAGGCTTTAAACACCGGGGAGCTGTTTTTT.

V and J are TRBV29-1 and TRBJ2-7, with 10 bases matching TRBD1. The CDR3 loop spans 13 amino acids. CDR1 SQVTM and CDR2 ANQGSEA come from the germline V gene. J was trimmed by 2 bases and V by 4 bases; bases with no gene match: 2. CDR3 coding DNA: TGCAGCGTTGGGGGACAGGGGCCCTACGAGCAGTACTTC. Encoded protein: CSVGGQGPYEQYF.

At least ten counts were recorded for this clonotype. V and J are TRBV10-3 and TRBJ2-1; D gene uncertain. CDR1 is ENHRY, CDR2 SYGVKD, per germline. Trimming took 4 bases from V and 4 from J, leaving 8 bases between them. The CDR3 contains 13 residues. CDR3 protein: CAISGQSYNEQFF. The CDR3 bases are TGTGCCATCAGTGGGCAGTCTTACAATGAGCAGTTCTTC.

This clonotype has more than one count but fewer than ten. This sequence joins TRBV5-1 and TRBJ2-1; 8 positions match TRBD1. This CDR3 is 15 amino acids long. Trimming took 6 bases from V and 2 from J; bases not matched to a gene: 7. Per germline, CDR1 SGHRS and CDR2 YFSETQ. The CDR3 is CASTLRQGTYNEQFF. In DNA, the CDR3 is TGCGCCAGCACCCTCAGACAGGGGACCTACAATGAGCAGTTCTTC.

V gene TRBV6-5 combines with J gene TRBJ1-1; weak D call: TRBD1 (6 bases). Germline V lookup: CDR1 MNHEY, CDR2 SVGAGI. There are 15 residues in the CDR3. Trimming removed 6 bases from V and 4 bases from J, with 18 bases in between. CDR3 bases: TGTGCCAGCAGCTTTAATGCACAGGGCGGCACTGAAGCTTTCTTT. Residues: CASSFNAQGGTEAFF.

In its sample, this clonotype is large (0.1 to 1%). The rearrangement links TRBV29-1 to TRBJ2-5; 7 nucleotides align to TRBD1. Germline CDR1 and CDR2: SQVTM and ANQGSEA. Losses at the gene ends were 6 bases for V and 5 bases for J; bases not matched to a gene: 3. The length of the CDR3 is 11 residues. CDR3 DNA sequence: TGCAGCGTGGGGACAGTGGAGACCCAGTACTTC. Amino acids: CSVGTVETQYF.

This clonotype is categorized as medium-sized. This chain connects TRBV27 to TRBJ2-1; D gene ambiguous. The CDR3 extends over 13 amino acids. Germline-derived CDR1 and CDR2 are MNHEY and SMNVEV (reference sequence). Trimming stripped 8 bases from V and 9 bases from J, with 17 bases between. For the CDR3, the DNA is TGTGCCAGCTCCCTCTCGCCGTGGACTGAGCAGTTCTTC. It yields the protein CASSLSPWTEQFF.

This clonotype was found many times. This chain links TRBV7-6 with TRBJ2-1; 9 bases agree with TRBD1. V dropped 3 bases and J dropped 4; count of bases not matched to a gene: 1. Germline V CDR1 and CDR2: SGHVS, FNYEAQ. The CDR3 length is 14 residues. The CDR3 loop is CASSFDRGYNEQFF. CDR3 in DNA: TGTGCCAGCAGCTTTGACAGGGGGTACAATGAGCAGTTCTTC.

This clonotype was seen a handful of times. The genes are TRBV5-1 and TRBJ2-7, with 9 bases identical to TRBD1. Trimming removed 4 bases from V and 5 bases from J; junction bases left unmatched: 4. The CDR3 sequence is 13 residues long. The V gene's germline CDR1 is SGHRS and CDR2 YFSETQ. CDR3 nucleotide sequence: TGCGCCAGCAGCCCAGGGACAGGGAACGAGCAGTACTTC. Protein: CASSPGTGNEQYF.

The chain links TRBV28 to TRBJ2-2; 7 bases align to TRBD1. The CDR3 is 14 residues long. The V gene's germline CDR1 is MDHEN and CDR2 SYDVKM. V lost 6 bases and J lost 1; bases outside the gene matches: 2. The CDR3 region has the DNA TGTGCCAGCAGCGGACAGGAGAACACCGGGGAGCTGTTTTTT. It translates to CASSGQENTGELFF.

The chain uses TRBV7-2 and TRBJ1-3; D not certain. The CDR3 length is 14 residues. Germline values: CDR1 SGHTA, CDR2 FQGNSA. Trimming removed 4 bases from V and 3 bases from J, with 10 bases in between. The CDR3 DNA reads TGTGCCAGCAGCTCCGACGGATTTGGAAACACCATATATTTT. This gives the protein CASSSDGFGNTIYF.

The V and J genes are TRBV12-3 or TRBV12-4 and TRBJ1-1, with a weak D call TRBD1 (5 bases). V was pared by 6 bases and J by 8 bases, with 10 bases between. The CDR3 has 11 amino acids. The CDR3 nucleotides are TGTGCCAGCAGGTGGGGACGGGAAGCTTTCTTT. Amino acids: CASRWGREAFF.

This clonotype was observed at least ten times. CDR3 sequence: CASSSYRENYGYTF. In nucleotides, the CDR3 is TGTGCCAGCAGCTCCTATCGGGAGAACTATGGCTACACCTTC. This chain links TRBV7-9 with TRBJ1-2; D is undetermined. Per germline, CDR1 SEHNR and CDR2 FQNEAQ (reference sequence). V dropped 4 bases and J dropped 2 bases, with 11 bases sitting between them. The CDR3 spans 14 residues. The entire variable domain, with the rest obtained from reference TRBV7-9 and TRBJ1-2, is as follows: DTGVSQNPRHKITKRGQNVTFRCDPISEHNRLYWYRQTLGQGPEFLTYFQNEAQLEKSRLLSDRFSAERPKGSFSTLEIQRTEQGDSAMYLCASSSYRENYGYTFGSGTRLTVV.

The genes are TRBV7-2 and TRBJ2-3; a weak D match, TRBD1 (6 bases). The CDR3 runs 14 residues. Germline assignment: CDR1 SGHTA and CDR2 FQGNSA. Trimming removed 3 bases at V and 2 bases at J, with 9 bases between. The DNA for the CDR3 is TGTGCCAGCAGCTTCCGACAGGACACAGATACGCAGTATTTT. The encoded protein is CASSFRQDTDTQYF. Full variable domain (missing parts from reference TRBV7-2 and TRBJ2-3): GAGVSQSPSNKVTEKGKDVELRCDPISGHTALYWYRQSLGQGLEFLIYFQGNSAPDKSGLPSDRFSAERTGGSVSTLTIQRTQQEDSAVYLCASSFRQDTDTQYFGPGTRLTVL.

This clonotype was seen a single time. The CDR3 DNA is TGTGCCAGCTTTAGGGGACAGGGGACAGATACGCAGTATTTT. The encoded protein is CASFRGQGTDTQYF. This chain uses TRBV6-1 with TRBJ2-3; 10 bases agree with TRBD1. This CDR3 has 14 residues. Unmatched junction bases numbered 5, after V lost 8 bases and J lost 3 bases. CDR1 is MNHNS and CDR2 is SASEGT in the germline V gene.

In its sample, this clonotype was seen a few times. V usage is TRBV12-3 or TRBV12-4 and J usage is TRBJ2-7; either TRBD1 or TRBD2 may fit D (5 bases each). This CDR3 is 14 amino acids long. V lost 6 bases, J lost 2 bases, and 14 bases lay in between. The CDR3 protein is CASSPGTAAYEQYF. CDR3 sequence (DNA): TGTGCCAGCAGCCCCGGGACGGCTGCCTACGAGCAGTACTTC.

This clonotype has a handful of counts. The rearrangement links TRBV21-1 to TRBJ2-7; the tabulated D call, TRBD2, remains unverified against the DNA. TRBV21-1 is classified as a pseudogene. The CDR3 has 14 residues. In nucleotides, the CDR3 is TGTGCCAGCAGCAAGGCTAGCCCTAGCTACGAGCAGTACTTC. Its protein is CASSKASPSYEQYF.

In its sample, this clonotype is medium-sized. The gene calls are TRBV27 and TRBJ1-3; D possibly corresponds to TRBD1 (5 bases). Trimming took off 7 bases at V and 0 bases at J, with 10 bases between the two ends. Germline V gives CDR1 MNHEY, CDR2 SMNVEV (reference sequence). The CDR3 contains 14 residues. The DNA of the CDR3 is TGTGCCAGCAAAAACAGGATCTCTGGAAACACCATATATTTT. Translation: CASKNRISGNTIYF.

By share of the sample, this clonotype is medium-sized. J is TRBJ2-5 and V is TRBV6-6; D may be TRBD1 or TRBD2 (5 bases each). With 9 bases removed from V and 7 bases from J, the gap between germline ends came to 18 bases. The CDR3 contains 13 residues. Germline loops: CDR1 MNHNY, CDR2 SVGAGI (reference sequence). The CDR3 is CASLRDPSGTQYF. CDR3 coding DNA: TGTGCCAGTTTAAGGGACCCGTCGGGGACCCAGTACTTC.

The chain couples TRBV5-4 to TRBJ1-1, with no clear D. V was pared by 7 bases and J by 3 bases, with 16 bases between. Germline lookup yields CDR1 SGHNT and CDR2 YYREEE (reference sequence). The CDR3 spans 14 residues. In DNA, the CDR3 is TGTGCCAGCGGGAGGAGAGGGATTGACACTGAAGCTTTCTTT. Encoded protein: CASGRRGIDTEAFF.

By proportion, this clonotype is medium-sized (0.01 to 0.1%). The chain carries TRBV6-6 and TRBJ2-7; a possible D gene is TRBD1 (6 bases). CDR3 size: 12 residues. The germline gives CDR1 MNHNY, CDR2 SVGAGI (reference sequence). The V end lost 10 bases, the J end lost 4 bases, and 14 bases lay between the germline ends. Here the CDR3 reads CATSPDSYEQYF. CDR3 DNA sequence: TGTGCCACCTCCCCGGACAGTTACGAGCAGTACTTC.